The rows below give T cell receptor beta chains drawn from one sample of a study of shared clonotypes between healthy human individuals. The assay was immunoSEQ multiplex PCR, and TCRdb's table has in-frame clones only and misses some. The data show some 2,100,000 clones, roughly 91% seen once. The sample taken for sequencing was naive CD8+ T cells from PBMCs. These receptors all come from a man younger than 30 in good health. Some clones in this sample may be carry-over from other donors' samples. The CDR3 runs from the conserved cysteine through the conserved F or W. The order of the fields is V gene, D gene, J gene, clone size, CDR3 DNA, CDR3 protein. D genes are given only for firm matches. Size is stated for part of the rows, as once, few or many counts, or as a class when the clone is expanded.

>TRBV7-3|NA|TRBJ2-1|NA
TGTGCCAGCAGCTTTTCCGGGAGCAAGTTCAATGAGCAGTTCTTC
CASSFSGSKFNEQFF
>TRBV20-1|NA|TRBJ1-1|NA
TGCAGTTCTCGGGGACGGCCTGAAGCTTTCTTT
CSSRGRPEAFF
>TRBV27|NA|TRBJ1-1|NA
TGTGCCAGCAGTCCCGGGGAAATGAACACTGAAGCTTTCTTT
CASSPGEMNTEAFF
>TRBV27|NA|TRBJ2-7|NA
TGTGCCAGCAGTTTAGGAGGGGTAACCTACGAGCAGTACTTC
CASSLGGVTYEQYF
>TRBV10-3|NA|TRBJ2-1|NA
TGTGCCATCAGTGAGCTGGGGAATGAGCAGTTCTTC
CAISELGNEQFF
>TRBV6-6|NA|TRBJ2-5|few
TGTGCCAGCAGTTACGCCGACAGGAAAGAGACCCAGTACTTC
CASSYADRKETQYF
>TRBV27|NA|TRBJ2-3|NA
TGTGCCAGCAGGGTTGGCGGGACATATGATACGCAGTATTTT
CASRVGGTYDTQYF
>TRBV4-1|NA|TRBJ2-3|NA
TGCGCCACCAGCCATCTTGCCTCGGGCGGCTATGCCGAAGATACGCAGTATTTT
CATSHLASGGYAEDTQYF
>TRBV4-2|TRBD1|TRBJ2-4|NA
TGTGCCAGCAGCCAAAAAAACAGGGGTTACGTAGCCAAAAACATTCAGTACTTC
CASSQKNRGYVAKNIQYF
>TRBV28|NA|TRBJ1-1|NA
TGTGCCAGCAGTTCTTCTTGGGGGAGTAGCACTGAAGCTTTCTTT
CASSSSWGSSTEAFF
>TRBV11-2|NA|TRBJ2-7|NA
TGTGCCAGCAGCCCCTTCAACGGGGCTCGGGAGCAGTACTTC
CASSPFNGAREQYF
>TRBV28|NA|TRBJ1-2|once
TGTGCCAGCAGTTTTGGGGCTGGCTACACCTTC
CASSFGAGYTF
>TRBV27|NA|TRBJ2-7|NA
TGTGCCAGCAGTTTGTCCAGTTTCTACGAGCAGTACTTC
CASSLSSFYEQYF
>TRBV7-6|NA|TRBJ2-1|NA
TGTGCCAGCAGCCCGGGCGGCCTCAATGAGCAGTTCTTC
CASSPGGLNEQFF
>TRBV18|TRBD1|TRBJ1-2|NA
TGTGCCAGCTCACCAGGGGACAGGATATTTGTTGGCTACACCTTC
CASSPGDRIFVGYTF
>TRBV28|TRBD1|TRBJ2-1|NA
TGTGCCAGCAGCCCGGGTCCGGGACAGCTCTACAATGAGCAGTTCTTC
CASSPGPGQLYNEQFF
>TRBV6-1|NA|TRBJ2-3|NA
TGTGCCAGTAGGGACTTAGCCGGGGGCACAGATACGCAGTATTTT
CASRDLAGGTDTQYF
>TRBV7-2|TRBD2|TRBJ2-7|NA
TGTGCCAGCAGCTTAGTAGCGGGAACCTACGAGCAGTACTTC
CASSLVAGTYEQYF
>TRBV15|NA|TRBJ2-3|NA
TGTGCCACCAGCAGCGACACACCGGATACGCAGTATTTT
CATSSDTPDTQYF
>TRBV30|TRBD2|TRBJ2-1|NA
TGTGCCTGGAGTTGGTTTAGCGGGGAGCAGTTCTTC
CAWSWFSGEQFF
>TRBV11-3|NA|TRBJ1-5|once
TGTGCCAGCAGCTTAGCCTGGGGGGGATATAGCAATCAGCCCCAGCATTTT
CASSLAWGGYSNQPQHF
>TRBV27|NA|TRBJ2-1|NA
TGTGCCAGCAGTCTGAGGGGGACTTACAATGAGCAGTTCTTC
CASSLRGTYNEQFF
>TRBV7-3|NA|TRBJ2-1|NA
TGTGCCAGCAGCCCGGTGCGGAGCTCCTACAATGAGCAGTTCTTC
CASSPVRSSYNEQFF
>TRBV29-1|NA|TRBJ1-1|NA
TGCAGCGTTGCGGTTGACTCACCTAACACTGAAGCTTTCTTT
CSVAVDSPNTEAFF
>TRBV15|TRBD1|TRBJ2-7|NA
TGTGCCACCAGCAGAGACGGGACAGGGGCCCGGTACGAGCAGTACTTC
CATSRDGTGARYEQYF
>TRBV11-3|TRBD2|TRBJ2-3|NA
TGTGCCAGCAGCTTAGAGCCGGGAGGCGTCCCAGATACGCAGTATTTT
CASSLEPGGVPDTQYF
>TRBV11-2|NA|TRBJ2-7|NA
TGTGCCAGCAGCTTAGGGTCCGGCTCCTACGAGCAGTACTTC
CASSLGSGSYEQYF